This paragraph reports one T cell receptor (beta chain). What it binds is unknown. 5'RACE with constant-segment primers built TCRalpha and TCRbeta cDNA libraries with UMIs. TCRdb passed the 5' RACE reads through MiXCR, listing each CDR3 protein once. Of tens of thousands of distinct CDR3 sequences in the sample, around a quarter were seen once. This sample is drawn from a study of T-cell memory formation after mild COVID-19. Broader study findings: From day 15 to 85, contracting clones were balanced between CD4 and CD8, whereas later expanders leaned toward CD4+. Still unconfirmed is whether the second-wave clones peaking on day 37 recognized SARS-CoV-2.

This CDR3 has 15 amino acids. V was clipped by 0 bases and J by 4 bases, with 7 bases between them. Germline-derived CDR1 and CDR2 are LGHDT and YNNKEL (reference sequence). The chain joins TRBV3-1 to TRBJ1-6; D remains ambiguous. The TCR sequence derives from a man aged 18 to 29 who had mild COVID-19 (a few samples of this study predate the infection). Cell type and time point are not known. The source material was PBMCs or a T cell subset sorted from them (not recorded which). This CDR3 reads CASSQDTHYNSPLHF. As DNA, the CDR3 is TGTGCCAGCAGCCAAGATACGCATTATAATTCACCCCTCCACTTT.